Shown below are 30 T cell receptor beta chains from a single sample sequenced in a study of cytomegalovirus exposure and HLA in healthy donors (dated by TCRdb to about 2017). Libraries were prepared through the immunoSEQ multiplex PCR assay. For the multiplex PCR, a mixture combining 60 forward primers for TCR Vbeta segments and 13 reverse primers for TCR Jbeta segments was used. TCRdb stores this immuneACCESS table with in-frame sequences only. Part of the clones is absent; in the studies checked, under half of the shortfall reflects unresolved V genes, and no reason is known for the rest. The sample data list under 200,000 clones, and around 84% of these were observed just once. In total, the top ten clones hold more than 1.5% of the sample. Sequenced input: PBMCs. The receptor source for this set is a man younger than 35 in good health and CMV-seronegative.

This sequence joins TRBV20-1 and TRBJ2-7, with TRBD2 matching over 7 bases. Germline-derived CDR1 and CDR2 are DFQATT and SNEGSKA (reference sequence). The J segment lost 6 bases and the V segment lost 5 bases, leaving 4 bases of the junction unmatched. The CDR3 is 11 residues long. The CDR3, as DNA: TGCAGTGCTGGGGGGGAAAGCGAGCAGTACTTC. Translating gives CSAGGESEQYF.

In the case of this clone: At one of its ends the junction is not consistent with the germline gene, which may arise from a read error. The chain combines TRBV7-9 with TRBJ2-5; TRBD1 matches at 10 bases. CDR1 and CDR2 (germline): SEHNR, FQNEAQ (reference sequence). The CDR3 spans 15 residues. The CDR3 nucleotides read TGTTCCAGCAGCTTAAGGACAGGGGGGCCGGAGACCCAGTACTTC. Translated, it gives CSSSLRTGGPETQYF.

The chain carries TRBV28 and TRBJ1-5; 9 bases are a match to TRBD1. J lost 6 bases, V lost 4 bases, and 7 bases had no gene match. The germline V gene encodes CDR1 MDHEN and CDR2 SYDVKM. The CDR3 has 15 residues. The DNA of the CDR3 is TGTGCCAGCAGTTCTCTCGGGACAGGGATTCAGCCCCAGCATTTT. It is translated as CASSSLGTGIQPQHF.

This clone was seen just once. The V gene is TRBV19, the J gene TRBJ2-5; the match to TRBD2 covers 7 bases. The CDR3 has 18 amino acids. Trimming at V came to 3 bases and at J to 2 bases, leaving 15 bases not matched to a gene. Germline-derived CDR1 and CDR2 are LNHDA and SQIVND (reference sequence). The CDR3 loop is CASSIGFGGTSLQETQYF. CDR3 DNA sequence: TGTGCCAGTAGTATCGGTTTCGGGGGGACTTCCTTACAAGAGACCCAGTACTTC.

This clone appeared a few times. The DNA for the CDR3 is TGTGCCAGCAGCCTCCCCATGGGACTAGCGGGAGGTAACTACGAGCAGTACTTC. This sequence encodes CASSLPMGLAGGNYEQYF. The rearrangement uses TRBV28 and TRBJ2-7, with TRBD2 matching over 15 bases. The CDR3 loop spans 18 amino acids. Germline V gives CDR1 MDHEN, CDR2 SYDVKM. With V trimmed by 6 bases and J by 3 bases, 12 bases remained unmatched.

The V call is TRBV7-2, the J call TRBJ1-6; D is uncertain. Per the germline V gene, CDR1 is SGHTA and CDR2 is FQGNSA. Trimming took 2 bases from V and 8 from J, leaving 25 bases between them. CDR3 length: 19 amino acids. CDR3 amino acids: CASSLYSLSEGPLYSPLHF. CDR3 DNA: TGTGCCAGCAGCTTATACAGCCTATCGGAGGGCCCTCTTTATTCACCCCTCCACTTT.

For this clone: Sequence at one end of the junction differs from germline and may be a read error. V is TRBV7-3 and J is TRBJ1-1, with D possibly TRBD1 on 6 matching bases. This CDR3 is 14 amino acids long. Germline CDR1 and CDR2: SGHTA and FQGTGA. CDR3 protein: CASSSTGPNTEASF. The CDR3 nucleotides read TGTGCCAGCAGCTCTACAGGGCCGAACACTGAAGCTTCCTTT.

The V and J genes are TRBV29-1 and TRBJ1-2; a weak D match, TRBD1 (6 bases). CDR1 and CDR2 from the germline V gene are SQVTM and ANQGSEA. V was clipped by 6 bases and J by 7 bases, with 18 bases between them. The CDR3 is 13 amino acids. The CDR3 DNA follows: TGCAGCGTGCAGGTCACCGGGACAACTGGCTACACCTTC. It encodes CSVQVTGTTGYTF.

This chain connects TRBV6-1 to TRBJ2-4; D not resolved. CDR1 is MNHNS and CDR2 is SASEGT in the germline V gene. With 0 bases removed from V and 8 bases from J, the gap between germline ends came to 8 bases. The CDR3 has 13 residues. For the CDR3, the DNA is TGTGCCAGCAGTGAAGCGCCGGTCGACATTCAGTACTTC. Protein: CASSEAPVDIQYF.

A note on this clone: A read error may produce the germline difference seen at one junction end. The chain uses TRBV7-9 and TRBJ2-1, with 9 bases aligning to TRBD1. The germline CDR1 and CDR2 sequences are SEHNR and FQNEAQ (reference sequence). This CDR3 comprises 16 residues. This CDR3 reads CSSSLAPGQGYNEQFF. The CDR3 DNA reads as TGTTCCAGCAGCTTAGCACCGGGACAGGGCTACAATGAGCAGTTCTTC.

The gene calls are TRBV7-2 and TRBJ2-7; 9 bases are a match to TRBD1. This CDR3 spans 15 amino acids. The V gene end was trimmed by 4 bases and the J gene end by 3 bases; junction bases not matched to a gene: 7. Germline V gives CDR1 SGHTA, CDR2 FQGNSA. The CDR3 DNA is TGTGCCAGCAGCTGGGGGGACAGGGAAGGCTACGAGCAGTACTTC. The encoded protein is CASSWGDREGYEQYF.

V usage is TRBV7-9 and J usage is TRBJ2-7; 8 bases fit TRBD2. Germline CDR1 SEHNR, CDR2 FQNEAQ (reference sequence). After removal of 5 bases from V and 5 bases from J, the junction contained 17 bases not matched to a gene. The CDR3 extends over 17 amino acids. The CDR3 loop is CASSRTRGAREYHEQYF. The CDR3 DNA follows: TGTGCCAGCAGCAGAACGCGGGGGGCGCGAGAGTACCACGAGCAGTACTTC.

The CDR3: CASSPDRGNQPQHF. The CDR3 DNA reads TGTGCCAGCTCCCCGGACAGGGGCAATCAGCCCCAGCATTTT. The V call is TRBV18, the J call TRBJ1-5; 8 bases align to TRBD1. The CDR3 runs 14 residues. CDR1 is KGHSH, CDR2 LQKENI, per germline. The junction had 3 bases not matched to a gene; V was cut back by 6 bases and J by 2 bases.

The sample holds a few counts of this clone. The genes are TRBV28 and TRBJ1-2, with D unresolved. Per the germline V gene, CDR1 is MDHEN and CDR2 is SYDVKM. CDR3 size: 12 residues. Trimming cost V 6 bases and J 8 bases, with 13 bases left between them. The CDR3 nucleotides are TGTGCCAGCAGGCCCCACGGGGAGGGCTACACCTTC. Protein sequence: CASRPHGEGYTF.

The rearrangement joins TRBV7-2 to TRBJ1-1, with D possibly TRBD1 on 6 matching bases. There are 18 residues in the CDR3. CDR1 is SGHTA, CDR2 FQGNSA, per germline. V was shortened by 4 bases and J by 7 bases, with 28 bases between the two germline ends. The chain's CDR3 is CASSSQAGTHVGLDEAFF. As DNA, the CDR3 is TGTGCCAGCAGCTCCCAGGCCGGGACACACGTGGGGTTAGATGAAGCTTTCTTT.

The J gene is TRBJ2-2, the V gene TRBV7-6, with D maybe TRBD2 (6 bases). Germline-derived CDR1 and CDR2 are SGHVS and FNYEAQ. V was cut by 1 base and J by 1 base, with 13 bases left in between. The CDR3 covers 17 residues. The CDR3 region is CASSLGEVRVNTGELFF. In DNA, the CDR3 is TGTGCCAGCAGCTTAGGGGAGGTCAGGGTGAACACCGGGGAGCTGTTTTTT.

V is TRBV5-4 and J is TRBJ2-2, with 7 positions matching TRBD2. The V gene end was trimmed by 5 bases and the J gene end by 5 bases; junction bases not matched to a gene: 9. There are 15 residues in the CDR3. Looked up from germline, CDR1 is SGHNT and CDR2 is YYREEE (reference sequence). CDR3 region: CASRSPGLPTGELFF. The CDR3 bases are TGTGCCAGCAGGAGTCCGGGACTACCAACCGGGGAGCTGTTTTTT.

This sequence joins TRBV19 and TRBJ1-5, with TRBD1 matching over 12 bases. The CDR3 sequence is 18 residues long. Per the germline V gene, CDR1 is LNHDA and CDR2 is SQIVND (reference sequence). J lost 3 bases, V lost 7 bases, and 13 bases had no gene match. This CDR3 is CASTPRGQGALSNQPQHF. CDR3 DNA: TGTGCCAGTACCCCAAGGGGACAGGGGGCTTTGTCCAATCAGCCCCAGCATTTT.

The rearrangement uses TRBV27 and TRBJ1-4, with TRBD1 matching over 8 bases. Trimming removed 7 bases from V and 7 bases from J; junction bases left unmatched: 14. The CDR3 runs to 16 residues. Germline V lookup: CDR1 MNHEY, CDR2 SMNVEV (reference sequence). CDR3 sequence: CASNTRKDRVFEKLFF. CDR3 bases: TGTGCCAGCAATACCAGAAAGGACAGGGTGTTTGAAAAACTGTTTTTT.

CDR3 amino acids: CASSWTENYGYTF. The CDR3 nucleotides read TGTGCCAGTAGTTGGACTGAGAACTATGGCTACACCTTC. The genes are TRBV19 and TRBJ1-2; D remains ambiguous. The CDR3 is 13 amino acids. Trimming cost V 5 bases and J 2 bases, with 9 bases left between them. Germline V gene lookup returns CDR1 LNHDA and CDR2 SQIVND (reference sequence).

The chain recombines TRBV29-1 with TRBJ2-5; 12 nucleotides align to TRBD2. Germline V gives CDR1 SQVTM, CDR2 ANQGSEA. The CDR3 totals 14 residues. Unmatched junction bases numbered 1, after V lost 1 base and J lost 4 bases. The CDR3 loop is CSVEGTSGAETQYF. DNA for the CDR3: TGCAGCGTTGAAGGGACTAGCGGGGCAGAGACCCAGTACTTC.

This chain links TRBV7-8 with TRBJ2-1; 12 positions agree with TRBD2. Germline values: CDR1 SGHVS, CDR2 FQNEAQ. The length of the CDR3 is 16 residues. V dropped 2 bases and J dropped 8; count of bases not matched to a gene: 7. The CDR3 sequence is CASSLLAGGPSDEQFF. CDR3 coding DNA: TGTGCCAGCAGCTTACTAGCGGGAGGGCCCAGCGATGAGCAGTTCTTC.

The chain links TRBV19 to TRBJ2-1; 8 bases are a match to TRBD2. The CDR3 is 14 amino acids. The germline V gene encodes CDR1 LNHDA and CDR2 SQIVND (reference sequence). Losses at the gene ends were 6 bases for V and 8 bases for J; bases not matched to a gene: 9. DNA for the CDR3: TGTGCCAGTAGACGGGGGGGCTTGGGCGATGAGCAGTTCTTC. Amino acid sequence: CASRRGGLGDEQFF. Looking up the rest from reference TRBV19 and TRBJ2-1 gives the full variable domain: DGGITQSPKYLFRKEGQNVTLSCEQNLNHDAMYWYRQDPGQGLRLIYYSQIVNDFQKGDIAEGYSVSREKKESFPLTVTSAQKNPTAFYLCASRRGGLGDEQFFGPGTRLTVL.

The chain links TRBV5-1 to TRBJ1-4; D possibly corresponds to TRBD1 (5 bases). The CDR3 length is 15 residues. Per the germline V gene, CDR1 is SGHRS and CDR2 is YFSETQ. V dropped 2 bases and J dropped 5 bases, with 13 bases sitting between them. The CDR3 DNA sequence: TGCGCCAGCAGCTTTATGACAGCTTTAAATGAAAAACTGTTTTTT. Its translation: CASSFMTALNEKLFF.

The chain links TRBV11-3 to TRBJ2-1; 13 bases are shared with TRBD2. This CDR3 comprises 17 residues. Germline assignment: CDR1 SGHNT and CDR2 YENEEA. The ends lost 3 bases at V and 4 bases at J; junction bases unmatched: 6. The DNA of the CDR3 is TGTGCCAGCAGCTTGACCGGGACTAGCGGGATTTACAATGAGCAGTTCTTC. This codes for CASSLTGTSGIYNEQFF.

The count of this clone is one. V is TRBV6-5 and J is TRBJ2-5, with 7 bases identical to TRBD1. CDR1 MNHEY and CDR2 SVGAGI come from the germline V gene. The CDR3 sequence is 15 residues long. V shed 6 bases and J 1 base; nucleotides not matched to a gene: 8. CDR3 amino acids: CASSPPGQSQETQYF. Here the CDR3 DNA reads TGTGCCAGCAGCCCTCCGGGACAGAGCCAAGAGACCCAGTACTTC.

This rearrangement joins TRBV5-1 to TRBJ2-5; 11 bases agree with TRBD2. V trimming: 0 bases; J trimming: 4 bases; junction bases outside the gene matches: 2. The CDR3 runs 15 residues. The V gene's germline CDR1 is SGHRS and CDR2 YFSETQ. Written as DNA, the CDR3 is TGCGCCAGCAGCTTGGCCCTAGCGGGAGGAGAGACCCAGTACTTC. It is translated as CASSLALAGGETQYF.

The chain combines TRBV6-1 with TRBJ2-2; TRBD1 is a possible D gene (5 bases). V was shortened by 4 bases and J by 6 bases, with 12 bases between the two germline ends. The CDR3 is made up of 14 amino acids. Germline CDR1 and CDR2: MNHNS and SASEGT. CDR3 in amino acids: CASSGTILAGELFF. Here the CDR3 DNA reads TGTGCCAGCAGTGGGACAATCCTAGCCGGGGAGCTGTTTTTT.

J is TRBJ2-7 and V is TRBV25-1; 11 positions match TRBD1. Germline V gene lookup returns CDR1 MGHDK and CDR2 SYGVNS. The CDR3 is made up of 15 amino acids. V dropped 1 base and J dropped 5; count of bases not matched to a gene: 4. CDR3: CASSEFEDRGHEQYF. The CDR3 DNA sequence: TGTGCCAGCAGTGAATTTGAGGACAGGGGGCACGAGCAGTACTTC.

This rearrangement joins TRBV4-2 to TRBJ2-1; the D gene is possibly TRBD2 (6 bases). Germline values: CDR1 LGHNA, CDR2 YNFKEQ. Trimming cost V 0 bases and J 5 bases, with 11 bases left between them. This CDR3 is 15 amino acids long. CDR3 sequence (DNA): TGTGCCAGCAGCCAAGATACGGGGGACCACAATGAGCAGTTCTTC. Amino acids: CASSQDTGDHNEQFF.